This TCR beta chain is from a study of blood T cell repertoires in COVID-19. About the study: COVID-19 samples from acute and convalescent phases originated in the United States, Italy and Spain.

Authors' methods: Amplification with reference gene primers provided the estimates of nucleated cell counts. Profiled with immunoSEQ multiplex PCR; TCRdb holds only in-frame clones, not every one. V and J calls and clone size are those listed in that table; D and trimming were worked out from the DNA. The sample lists 200,000 to 300,000 clones, around nine tenths occurring once. In germline, CDR1 is LNHDA, CDR2 SQIVND (reference sequence). The CDR3 runs to 12 residues. The germline V and J ends were trimmed by 2 bases and 7 bases, with 6 bases remaining between them. This clone was seen a few times. The sequence came from a woman aged 40 to 50 who had recovered from COVID-19. Sequenced sample: peripheral blood. The V call is TRBV19, the J call TRBJ2-1, with D unclear. The CDR3 DNA reads TGTGCCAGTAGTATAACCAGGAATGAGCAGTTCTTC. Its translation: CASSITRNEQFF.